The rows below give T cell receptor beta chains drawn from one sample of a study of T-cell reconstitution after alpha-beta-depleted transplantation in children. TCRdb redid the calling of the PCR reads with MiXCR, one entry per CDR3 protein. The sample lists 200,000 to 300,000 distinct CDR3 sequences, less than 9% occurring once. Material: PBMCs, mostly from graft donor cells, obtained 180 days after TCRalphabeta/CD19-depleted stem cell transplant. These receptors were taken from a male patient aged 5 to 17 who had a stem cell transplant for acute lymphoblastic leukemia, so the T cells may come from the graft donor. Both conserved end residues are part of each CDR3. D genes are given only for firm matches. Expanded clones get a size class; other rows say once, few or many, or leave the size out.

>TRBJ2-6|TRBV10-3|NA|many
TGTGCCATCAGCCCGGGACTCCAGAGCTCTGGGGCCAACGTCCTGACTTTC
CAISPGLQSSGANVLTF
>TRBJ2-7|TRBV23-1|TRBD2|NA
TGCGCCAGCAGTCCCAGCGGGAAGGGGAACGAGCAGTACTTC
CASSPSGKGNEQYF
>TRBJ2-1|TRBV20-1|NA|many
TGCAGTGCTAGGGACAGGGAGGGACATTTGAAGCAGTTCTTC
CSARDREGHLKQFF
>TRBJ1-6|TRBV6-1|NA|many
TGTGCCAGCAGTGAAGGGCGGAGGGGGAATTCACCCCTCCACTTT
CASSEGRRGNSPLHF
>TRBJ1-4|TRBV6-2/TRBV6-3|NA|many
TGTGCCAGCAGTTACGGTCGGAGTTTGCTTAATGAAAAACTGTTTTTT
CASSYGRSLLNEKLFF
>TRBJ2-3|TRBV7-2|TRBD2|NA
TGTGCCAGCAGCTTAGGTAGGACTAGCGATCTGACAGATACGCAGTATTTT
CASSLGRTSDLTDTQYF
>TRBJ2-5|TRBV3-1|TRBD1|many
TGTGCCAGCAGCTCGCGGACAGGGGGGTCAGAGACCCAGTACTTC
CASSSRTGGSETQYF
>TRBJ2-7|TRBV5-5|NA|many
TGTGCCAGCAGCTCTGACAGGACCTCTAAGTACTTC
CASSSDRTSKYF
>TRBJ1-3|TRBV7-2|NA|many
TGTGCCAGCAGCTCCCAGGCTGGAAACACCATATATTTT
CASSSQAGNTIYF
>TRBJ2-7|TRBV5-1|TRBD2|many
TGCGCCAGCAGCTTGGTTCTAGCGGGAGATTACGAGCAGTACTTC
CASSLVLAGDYEQYF
>TRBJ2-7|TRBV20-1|TRBD2|few
TGCAGTGCCCTCTCCCTTCTACCGGGACTAGGAACGGGGCAGACCTACGAGCAGTACTTC
CSALSLLPGLGTGQTYEQYF
>TRBJ2-7|TRBV27|NA|many
TGTGCCAGCAGTTTTCCAGGGTTAATTGGCGAGCAGTACTTC
CASSFPGLIGEQYF
>TRBJ2-1|TRBV11-2|TRBD2|many
TGTGCCAGCAGCTATAGCGGGAGCTCCTACAATGAGCAGTTCTTC
CASSYSGSSYNEQFF
>TRBJ1-2|TRBV4-3|NA|many
TGCGCCAGCAGCCAAGTCCTCGGACAAGCATACTATGACTACACCTTC
CASSQVLGQAYYDYTF
>TRBJ1-1|TRBV29-1|NA|many
TGCAGCGTTTTCGCCCATCCCCGAATCGGGACACCCATGAACACTGAAGCTTTCTTT
CSVFAHPRIGTPMNTEAFF